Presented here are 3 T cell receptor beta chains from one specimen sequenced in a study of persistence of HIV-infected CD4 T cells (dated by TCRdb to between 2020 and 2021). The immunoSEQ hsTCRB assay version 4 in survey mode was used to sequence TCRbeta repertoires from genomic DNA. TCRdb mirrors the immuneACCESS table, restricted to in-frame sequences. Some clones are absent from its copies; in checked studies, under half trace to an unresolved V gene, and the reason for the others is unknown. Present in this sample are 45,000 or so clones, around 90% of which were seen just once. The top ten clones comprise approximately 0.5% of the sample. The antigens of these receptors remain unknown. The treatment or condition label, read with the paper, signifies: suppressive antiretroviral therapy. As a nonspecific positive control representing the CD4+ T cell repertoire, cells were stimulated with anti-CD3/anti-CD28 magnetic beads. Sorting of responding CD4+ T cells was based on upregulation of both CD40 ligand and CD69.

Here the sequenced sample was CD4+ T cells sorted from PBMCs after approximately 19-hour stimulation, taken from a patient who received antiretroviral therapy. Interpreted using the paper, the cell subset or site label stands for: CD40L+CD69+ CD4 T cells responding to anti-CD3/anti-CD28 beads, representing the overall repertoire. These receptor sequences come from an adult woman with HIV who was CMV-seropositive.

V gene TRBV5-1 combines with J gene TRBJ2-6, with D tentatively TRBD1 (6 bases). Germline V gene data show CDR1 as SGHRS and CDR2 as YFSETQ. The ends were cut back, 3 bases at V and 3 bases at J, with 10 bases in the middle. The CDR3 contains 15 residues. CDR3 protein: CASSSVTGGANVLTF. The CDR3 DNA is TGCGCCAGCAGCTCCGTGACAGGTGGGGCCAACGTCCTGACTTTC.

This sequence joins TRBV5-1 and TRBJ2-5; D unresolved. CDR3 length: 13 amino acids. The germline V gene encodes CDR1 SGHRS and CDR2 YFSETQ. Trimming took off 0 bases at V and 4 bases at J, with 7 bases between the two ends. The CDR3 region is CASSLALGETQYF. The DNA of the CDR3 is TGCGCCAGCAGCTTGGCCCTGGGAGAGACCCAGTACTTC. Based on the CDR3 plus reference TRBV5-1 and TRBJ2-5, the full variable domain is KAGVTQTPRYLIKTRGQQVTLSCSPISGHRSVSWYQQTPGQGLQFLFEYFSETQRNKGNFPGRFSGRQFSNSRSEMNVSTLELGDSALYLCASSLALGETQYFGPGTRLLVL.

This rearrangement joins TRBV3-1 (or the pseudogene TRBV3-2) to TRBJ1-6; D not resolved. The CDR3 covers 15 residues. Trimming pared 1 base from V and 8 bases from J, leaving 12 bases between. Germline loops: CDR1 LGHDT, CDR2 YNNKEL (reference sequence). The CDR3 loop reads CASSQGVGAYSPLHF. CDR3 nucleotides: TGTGCCAGCAGCCAAGGGGTGGGTGCGTATTCACCCCTCCACTTT.